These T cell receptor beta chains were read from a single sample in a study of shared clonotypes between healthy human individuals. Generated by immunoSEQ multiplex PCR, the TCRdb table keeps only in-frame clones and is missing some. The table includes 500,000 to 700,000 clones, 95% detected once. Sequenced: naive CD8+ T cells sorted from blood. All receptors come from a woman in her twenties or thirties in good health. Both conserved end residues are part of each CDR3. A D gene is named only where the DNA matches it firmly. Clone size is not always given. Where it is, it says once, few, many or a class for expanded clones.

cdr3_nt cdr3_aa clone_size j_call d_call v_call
TGTGCCAGCAGCTGGACATACAATGAGCAGTTCTTC CASSWTYNEQFF . TRBJ2-1 . TRBV7-9
TGTGCCAGCAGCCCCCTGCGGGGCGAATCACCCCTCCACTTT CASSPLRGESPLHF . TRBJ1-6 . TRBV7-8
TGTGCCAGCAGCCAGGGGACTAGCGGGAGGGCCTTAGAGCAGTTCTTC CASSQGTSGRALEQFF . TRBJ2-1 TRBD2 TRBV7-9
TGTGCCAGCAGCTTAGGCGGGTGGGAGCAGTACTTC CASSLGGWEQYF . TRBJ2-7 . TRBV11-2
TGTGCCAGCAGCCAAGCGGGACAGCCGGCGAAGGGCTACACCTTC CASSQAGQPAKGYTF . TRBJ1-2 TRBD1 TRBV14
TGTGCCATCAGTGAAGAAGGGCCATCAGAAAAACTGTTTTTT CAISEEGPSEKLFF . TRBJ1-4 . TRBV10-3
TGTGCCAGCAGCCCGGACAGGGGCCGGGATAATGAAAAACTGTTTTTT CASSPDRGRDNEKLFF . TRBJ1-4 TRBD1 TRBV5-5
TGTGCCAGTAGTATAGTGGAGTCAACTGAAGCTTTCTTT CASSIVESTEAFF . TRBJ1-1 . TRBV19
TGTGCCAGCACTACTGGACTAGCGGTCTACAATGAGCAGTTCTTC CASTTGLAVYNEQFF . TRBJ2-1 TRBD2 TRBV27
TGTGCCAGCAGCTTAGCCGTTCTAGCGGGAGGCCGAGGGAACTCCTACAATGAGCAGTTCTTC CASSLAVLAGGRGNSYNEQFF . TRBJ2-1 TRBD2 TRBV7-2
TGTGCCAGTAGTCAACGGGACTATGGCTACACCTTC CASSQRDYGYTF few TRBJ1-2 . TRBV19
TGTGCCAGCAGCTTGGGCGGTCCCTACGAGCAGTACTTC CASSLGGPYEQYF . TRBJ2-7 . TRBV5-4
TGTGCCAGCAGCTTGGCAGACAGGGGATGGGAGCAGTACTTC CASSLADRGWEQYF . TRBJ2-5 TRBD1 TRBV11-2
TGTGCCAGCAGTGAATTTTTCGGGGGCGGCACAGATACGCAGTATTTT CASSEFFGGGTDTQYF . TRBJ2-3 . TRBV2
TGTGCCAGCAGCGTAGAAACGGGAGGGTGGGATGAGCAGTTCTTC CASSVETGGWDEQFF once TRBJ2-1 TRBD2 TRBV9
TGTGCCAGCAGCCCCGCTACAGGGGTTAGCAATCAGCCCCAGCATTTT CASSPATGVSNQPQHF . TRBJ1-5 TRBD1 TRBV7-9
TGTGCCAGTATAGGACTAGCAAGCTCCTACGAGCAGTACTTC CASIGLASSYEQYF . TRBJ2-7 TRBD2 TRBV6-1
TGTGCCAGTAAGAGGACAGGGGGGACTGAAGCTTTCTTT CASKRTGGTEAFF . TRBJ1-1 TRBD1 TRBV19
TGTGCCAGCACCGACACAGCGACCGAGGATACGCAGTATTTT CASTDTATEDTQYF . TRBJ2-3 . TRBV25-1
TGTGCCAGCAGCGTAGATTCTAGCCTAGGTACGCAGTATTTT CASSVDSSLGTQYF . TRBJ2-3 . TRBV9
TGCAGCGTTGAGTCACTAGCGAGCACAGATACGCAGTATTTT CSVESLASTDTQYF . TRBJ2-3 TRBD2 TRBV29-1
TGCAGCGTTGAAGATCGCACGAACACCGGGGAGCTGTTTTTT CSVEDRTNTGELFF . TRBJ2-2 . TRBV29-1
TGTGCCAGCTCACCACCGAAAGGAATAGCGGGAGGGTGGGAACCCTACGAGCAGTACTTC CASSPPKGIAGGWEPYEQYF once TRBJ2-7 TRBD2 TRBV18